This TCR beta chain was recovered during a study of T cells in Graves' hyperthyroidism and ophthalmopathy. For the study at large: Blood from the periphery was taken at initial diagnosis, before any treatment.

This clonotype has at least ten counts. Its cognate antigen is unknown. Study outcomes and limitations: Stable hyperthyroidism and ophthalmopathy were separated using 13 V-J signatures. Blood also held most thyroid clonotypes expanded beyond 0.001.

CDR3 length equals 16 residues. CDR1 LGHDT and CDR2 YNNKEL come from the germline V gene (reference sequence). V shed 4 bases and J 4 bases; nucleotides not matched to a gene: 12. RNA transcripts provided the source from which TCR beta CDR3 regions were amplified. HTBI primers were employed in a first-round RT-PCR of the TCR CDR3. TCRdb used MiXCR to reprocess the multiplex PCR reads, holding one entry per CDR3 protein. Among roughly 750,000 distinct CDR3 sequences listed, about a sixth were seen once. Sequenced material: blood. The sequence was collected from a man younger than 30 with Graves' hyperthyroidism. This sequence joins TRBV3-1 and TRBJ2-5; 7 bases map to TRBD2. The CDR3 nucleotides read TGTGCCAGCAGCCTGATTGGCGGGAGAGGGAGAGAGACCCAGTACTTC. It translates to CASSLIGGRGRETQYF.